Listed here is a single TCR beta chain. What it binds is not known. This sample was included in a study of identical twins. Study observations and caveats: The same donors were not followed; conclusions instead depended on cross-sectional statistical analysis.

V was trimmed by 2 bases and J by 2 bases, leaving 6 bases between them. The CDR3 runs 13 residues. CDR1 SGHTA and CDR2 FQGTGA come from the germline V gene. Carrying unique molecular identifiers, the cDNA also gained a universal primer site through template switching. TCRdb re-derived calls from the 5' RACE reads in MiXCR, one entry per CDR3 protein. This sample has just over 500,000 distinct CDR3 sequences, with approximately 22% found just once. The data also belong to a second study, concerning T cells expressing NK-cell markers. Per that study: The authors derived TCR beta repertoires from sorted CD3+CD56+NKG2C+, CD3+CD56+NKG2C- and CD3+CD56-NKG2C+ T cells. Seropositivity for HCMV was found in seven of the eight sequenced donors, with one seronegative.

The gene calls are TRBV7-3 and TRBJ1-1; D is unresolved. This TCR was sampled from a young woman in good health. The source material was CD4+ T cells sorted from blood. The CDR3 nucleotides read TGTGCCAGCAGCTTATTACATAACACTGAAGCTTTCTTT. Translating it yields CASSLLHNTEAFF.